This T cell receptor (beta chain) was captured in a study of blood T cells in healthy people across ages. The ends were cut back, 1 base at V and 3 bases at J, with 9 bases in the middle. This CDR3 contains 14 residues. Per germline, CDR1 SGHTA and CDR2 FQGNSA. A second PCR of about 6 to 12 cycles used a sample-barcoded 5' primer and a J-beta primer mix. TCRdb re-analysed the 5' RACE reads in MiXCR, keeping a single row per CDR3 protein. Here the sample spans hundreds of thousands of distinct CDR3 sequences, around 26% being singletons. This clonotype has more than one count but fewer than ten. The chain couples TRBV7-2 to TRBJ1-1; no firm D call. Sequencing used blood. The TCR was taken from an elderly woman in good health. In nucleotides, the CDR3 is TGTGCCAGCAGCTTAGGCACCTCGGACACTGAAGCTTTCTTT. This codes for CASSLGTSDTEAFF.